Described below is a single TCR beta chain sequence and its context. Its antigen is as yet unknown. This sample is drawn from a study of T cell responses to AZD1222 COVID-19 vaccine. The overall study: Pooling of second doses given at about 4 or about 12 weeks was done.

Notes on the study in general: Baseline seropositivity characterized only a handful of AZD1222 recipients.

This CDR3 is built from 15 residues. Germline lookup yields CDR1 LNHDA and CDR2 SQIVND (reference sequence). The V and J ends lost 8 bases and 6 bases, in that order; junction bases with no gene match: 10. Sequenced by immunoSEQ multiplex PCR; TCRdb stores in-frame clones only, minus some. The sample contains 130,000 to 150,000 clones, around 91% of which appear only once. The origin of this receptor is an adult in good health. The sequencing used peripheral blood, collected on day 0 of AZD1222 vaccination. This chain joins TRBV19 and TRBJ1-3; 10 nucleotides agree with TRBD1. The DNA for the CDR3 is TGTGCCAGTGCCCCTCCCGGGACAGGGGTAAACACCATATATTTT. Protein: CASAPPGTGVNTIYF.